The entry that follows covers one T cell receptor (beta chain) sequence. Its antigen is not known. The record originates from a study of immune cell composition in non-small cell lung cancer. Looking at the study overall: Lung adenocarcinoma or squamous carcinoma made up most tumours. Study results and limitations: Squamous carcinomas (roughly 80%) more often had tumour-associated clones >0.5% than adenocarcinomas (approximately 35%). Smoking pack-years did not significantly correlate with tumour TCR-beta clonality. Top 10 clone scores and clonality were higher in squamous than adenocarcinoma.

The CDR3 has 15 amino acids. Germline CDR1 is SGHVS and CDR2 is FNYEAQ. V shed 1 base and J shed 0 bases, with 4 bases lying between them. Libraries were prepared by immunoSEQ multiplex PCR; TCRdb keeps only in-frame clonotypes and omits some of them. The sample lists some 5,600 clones, around four fifths seen once, with approximately 7.5% in the top ten. Material: lung tumor tissue. The rearrangement links TRBV7-6 to TRBJ1-6; no clear D gene. The receptor's source is a human donor with non-small cell lung cancer. The CDR3 DNA sequence: TGTGCCAGCAGCTTAGACAGCTCCTATAATTCACCCCTCCACTTT. This sequence encodes CASSLDSSYNSPLHF.